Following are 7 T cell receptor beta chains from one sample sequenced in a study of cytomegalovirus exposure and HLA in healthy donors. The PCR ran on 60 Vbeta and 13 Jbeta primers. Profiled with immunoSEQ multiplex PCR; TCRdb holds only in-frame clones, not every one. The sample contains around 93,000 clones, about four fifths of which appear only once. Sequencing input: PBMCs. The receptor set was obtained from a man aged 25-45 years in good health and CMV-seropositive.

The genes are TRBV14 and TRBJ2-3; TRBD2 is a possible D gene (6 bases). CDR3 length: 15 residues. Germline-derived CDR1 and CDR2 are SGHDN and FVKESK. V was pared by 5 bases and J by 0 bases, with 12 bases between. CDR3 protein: CASSGGEISTDTQYF. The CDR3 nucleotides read TGTGCCAGCAGCGGCGGGGAGATTAGCACAGATACGCAGTATTTT.

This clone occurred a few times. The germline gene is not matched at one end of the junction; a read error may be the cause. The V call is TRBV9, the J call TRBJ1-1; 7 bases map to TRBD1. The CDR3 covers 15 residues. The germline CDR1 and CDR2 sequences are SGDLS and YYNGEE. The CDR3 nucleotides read TGTGCCAGCAGCGGGGGGACAGACATGAAAACTGAAGCTTTCTTT. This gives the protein CASSGGTDMKTEAFF.

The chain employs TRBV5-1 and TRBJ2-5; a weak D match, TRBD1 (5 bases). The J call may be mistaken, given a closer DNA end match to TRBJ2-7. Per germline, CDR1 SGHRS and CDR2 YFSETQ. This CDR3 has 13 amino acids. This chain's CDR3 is CASTTPQGYEQYF. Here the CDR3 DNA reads TGCGCCAGCACAACCCCCCAGGGTTACGAGCAGTACTTC.

The CDR3 sequence: CASSVTATGVRAYEQYF. In DNA, the CDR3 is TGTGCCAGCAGCGTAACTGCGACAGGGGTACGGGCCTACGAGCAGTACTTC. V gene TRBV9 combines with J gene TRBJ2-5; 8 nucleotides agree with TRBD1. The better agreement between TRBJ2-7 and the DNA end casts doubt on the J call. The CDR3 runs to 17 residues. Looked up from germline, CDR1 is SGDLS and CDR2 is YYNGEE.

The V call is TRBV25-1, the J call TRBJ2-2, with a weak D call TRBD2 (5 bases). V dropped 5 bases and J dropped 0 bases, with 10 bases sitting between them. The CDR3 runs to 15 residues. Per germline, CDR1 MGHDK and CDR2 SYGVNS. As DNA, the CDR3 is TGTGCCAGCAGTCCACTAGGCGCGAACACCGGGGAGCTGTTTTTT. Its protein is CASSPLGANTGELFF.

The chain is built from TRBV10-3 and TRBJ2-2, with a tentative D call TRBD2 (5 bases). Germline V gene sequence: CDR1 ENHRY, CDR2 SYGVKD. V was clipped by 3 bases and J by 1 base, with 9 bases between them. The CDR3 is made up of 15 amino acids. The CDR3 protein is CAISDSGWNTGELFF. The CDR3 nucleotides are TGTGCCATCAGTGACTCGGGGTGGAACACCGGGGAGCTGTTTTTT.

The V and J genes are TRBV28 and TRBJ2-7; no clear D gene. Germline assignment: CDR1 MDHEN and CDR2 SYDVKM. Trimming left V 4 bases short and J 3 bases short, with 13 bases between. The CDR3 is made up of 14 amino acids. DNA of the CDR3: TGTGCCAGCAGTTCCCCGGGTAGTCTCTACGAGCAGTACTTC. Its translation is CASSSPGSLYEQYF.